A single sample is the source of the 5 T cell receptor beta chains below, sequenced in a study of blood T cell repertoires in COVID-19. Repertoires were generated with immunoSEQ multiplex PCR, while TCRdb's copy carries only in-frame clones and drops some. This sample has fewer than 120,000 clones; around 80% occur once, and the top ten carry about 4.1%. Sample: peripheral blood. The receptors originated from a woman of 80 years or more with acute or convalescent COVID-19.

In DNA form, the CDR3 reads TGTGCCAGCAGTTTCGCCCGGGAGACCCAGTACTTC. Protein: CASSFARETQYF. The V call is TRBV28, the J call TRBJ2-5; D gene unclear. The V and J ends lost 3 bases and 5 bases respectively, with 7 bases between them. Germline CDR1 is MDHEN and CDR2 is SYDVKM. CDR3 length: 12 amino acids.

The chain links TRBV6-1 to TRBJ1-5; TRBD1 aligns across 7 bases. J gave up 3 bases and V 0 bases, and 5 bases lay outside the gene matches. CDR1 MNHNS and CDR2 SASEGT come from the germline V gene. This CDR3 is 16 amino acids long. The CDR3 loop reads CASSEAQGSYNQPQHF. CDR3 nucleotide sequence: TGTGCCAGCAGTGAAGCACAGGGGAGCTACAATCAGCCCCAGCATTTT.

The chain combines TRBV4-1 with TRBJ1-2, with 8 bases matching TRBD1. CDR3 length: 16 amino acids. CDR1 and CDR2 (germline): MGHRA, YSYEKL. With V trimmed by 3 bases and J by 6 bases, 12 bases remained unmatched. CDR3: CASSHAIPGQANGYTF. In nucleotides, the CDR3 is TGCGCCAGCAGCCACGCGATCCCGGGACAGGCTAATGGCTACACCTTC.

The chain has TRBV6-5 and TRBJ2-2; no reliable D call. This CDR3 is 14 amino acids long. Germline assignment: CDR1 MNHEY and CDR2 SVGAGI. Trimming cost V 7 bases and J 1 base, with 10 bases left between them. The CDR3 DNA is TGTGCCAGCACCTGGGCAGAGAACACCGGGGAGCTGTTTTTT. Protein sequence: CASTWAENTGELFF.

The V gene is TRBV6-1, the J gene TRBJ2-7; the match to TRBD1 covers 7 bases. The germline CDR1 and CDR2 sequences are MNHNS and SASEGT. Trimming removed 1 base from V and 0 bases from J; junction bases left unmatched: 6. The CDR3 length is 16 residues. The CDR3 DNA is TGTGCCAGCAGTGAAGTAACGGGACAGCCCTCCTACGAGCAGTACTTC. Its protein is CASSEVTGQPSYEQYF.